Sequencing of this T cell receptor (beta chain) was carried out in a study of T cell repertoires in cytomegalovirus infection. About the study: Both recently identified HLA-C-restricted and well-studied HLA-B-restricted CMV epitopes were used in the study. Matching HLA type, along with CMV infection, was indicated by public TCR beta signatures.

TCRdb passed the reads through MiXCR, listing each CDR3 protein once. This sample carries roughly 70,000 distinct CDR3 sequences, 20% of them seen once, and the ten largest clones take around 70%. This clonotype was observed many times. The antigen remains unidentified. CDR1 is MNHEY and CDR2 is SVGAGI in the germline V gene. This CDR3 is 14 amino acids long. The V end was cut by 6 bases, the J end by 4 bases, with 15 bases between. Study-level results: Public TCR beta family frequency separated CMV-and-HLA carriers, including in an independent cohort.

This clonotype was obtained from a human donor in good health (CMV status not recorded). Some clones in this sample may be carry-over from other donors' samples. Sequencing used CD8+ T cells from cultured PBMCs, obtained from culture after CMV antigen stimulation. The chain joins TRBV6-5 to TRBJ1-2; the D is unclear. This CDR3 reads CASSPAVSFYGYTF. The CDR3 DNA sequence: TGTGCCAGCAGCCCCGCAGTGTCGTTCTATGGCTACACCTTC.